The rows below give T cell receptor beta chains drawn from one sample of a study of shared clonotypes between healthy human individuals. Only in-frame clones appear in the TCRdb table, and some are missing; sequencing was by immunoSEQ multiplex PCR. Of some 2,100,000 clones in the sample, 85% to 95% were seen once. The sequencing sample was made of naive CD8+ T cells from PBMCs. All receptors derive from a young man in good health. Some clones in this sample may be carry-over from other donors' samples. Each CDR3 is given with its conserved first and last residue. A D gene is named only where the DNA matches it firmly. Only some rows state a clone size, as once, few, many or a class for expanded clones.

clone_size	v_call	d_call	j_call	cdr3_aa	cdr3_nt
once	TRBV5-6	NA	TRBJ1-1	CASSSWPSLQVKAFF	TGTGCCAGCAGCTCCTGGCCGTCGCTACAGGTGAAAGCTTTCTTT
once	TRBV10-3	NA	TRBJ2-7	CAISDGQSNEQYF	TGTGCCATCAGTGATGGGCAGAGCAACGAGCAGTACTTC
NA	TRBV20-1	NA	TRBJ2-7	CSARELREQYF	TGCAGTGCTAGAGAACTTCGAGAGCAGTACTTC
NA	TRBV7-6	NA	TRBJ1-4	CASSLGEEKLFF	TGTGCCAGCAGCTTAGGAGAGGAAAAACTGTTTTTT
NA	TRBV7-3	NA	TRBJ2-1	CASSLQGTRNEQFF	TGTGCCAGCAGCTTGCAGGGAACACGCAATGAGCAGTTCTTC
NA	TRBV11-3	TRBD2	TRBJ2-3	CASSHTSGVTDTQYF	TGTGCCAGCAGCCACACTAGCGGAGTAACAGATACGCAGTATTTT
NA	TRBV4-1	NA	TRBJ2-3	CASSQPTRLGTDTQYF	TGCGCCAGCAGCCAACCGACTAGATTGGGCACAGATACGCAGTATTTT
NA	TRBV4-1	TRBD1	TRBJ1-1	CASSQVDRDTEAFF	TGCGCCAGCAGCCAAGTAGACAGGGACACTGAAGCTTTCTTT
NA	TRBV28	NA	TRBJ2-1	CASSYHGSGDRSEQFF	TGTGCCAGCAGTTACCATGGTAGTGGGGACCGGTCTGAGCAGTTCTTC
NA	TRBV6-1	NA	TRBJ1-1	CASSVQGLNTEAFF	TGTGCCAGCAGTGTTCAGGGCCTGAACACTGAAGCTTTCTTT
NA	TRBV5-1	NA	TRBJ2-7	CASSFRDEQYF	TGCGCCAGCAGCTTTAGGGACGAGCAGTACTTC
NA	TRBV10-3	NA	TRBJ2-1	CAISDPRGKDNEQFF	TGTGCCATCAGTGACCCCCGGGGGAAGGACAATGAGCAGTTCTTC
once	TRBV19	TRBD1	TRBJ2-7	CASRRQGQGHEQYF	TGTGCCAGTAGGCGACAAGGACAGGGACACGAGCAGTACTTC
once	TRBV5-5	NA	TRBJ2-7	CASSFPRPAYEQYF	TGTGCCAGCAGCTTCCCCAGGCCTGCCTACGAGCAGTACTTC
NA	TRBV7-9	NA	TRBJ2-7	CASSSHLAEGSYEQYF	TGTGCCAGCAGCTCGCATTTAGCGGAGGGGAGCTACGAGCAGTACTTC
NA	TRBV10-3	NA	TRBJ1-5	CATAPGATGNQPQHF	TGTGCCACCGCGCCGGGGGCGACGGGCAATCAGCCCCAGCATTTT
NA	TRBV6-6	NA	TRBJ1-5	CASRGSSNQPQHF	TGTGCCAGCAGGGGTAGTAGCAATCAGCCCCAGCATTTT
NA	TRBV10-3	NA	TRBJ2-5	CAISEQAQARETQYF	TGTGCCATCAGTGAGCAGGCCCAGGCTAGGGAGACCCAGTACTTC
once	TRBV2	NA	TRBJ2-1	CASSDGRGRNEQFF	TGTGCCAGCAGTGACGGCAGGGGTCGAAATGAGCAGTTCTTC
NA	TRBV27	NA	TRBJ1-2	CASSLGRTYGYTF	TGTGCCAGCAGTTTGGGACGGACGTATGGCTACACCTTC
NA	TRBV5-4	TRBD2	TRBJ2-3	CASSLVGGLAVTDTQYF	TGTGCCAGCAGCTTGGTAGGGGGACTAGCGGTCACAGATACGCAGTATTTT
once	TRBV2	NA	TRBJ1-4	CASTGGTGHEKLFF	TGTGCCAGCACCGGGGGTACAGGGCATGAAAAACTGTTTTTT
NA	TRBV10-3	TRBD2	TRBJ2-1	CAISELAGLLANEQFF	TGTGCCATCAGTGAGTTAGCGGGATTATTAGCTAATGAGCAGTTCTTC
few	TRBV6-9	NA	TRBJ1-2	CASSYRAPEDTF	TGTGCCAGCAGTTACCGAGCACCGGAGGACACCTTC
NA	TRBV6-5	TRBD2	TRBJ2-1	CASSDPSGAEQFF	TGTGCCAGCAGTGATCCTAGCGGGGCCGAGCAGTTCTTC
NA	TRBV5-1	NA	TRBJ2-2	CASSFNGGGNTGELFF	TGCGCCAGCAGCTTCAACGGAGGGGGGAACACCGGGGAGCTGTTTTTT
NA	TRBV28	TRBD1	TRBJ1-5	CASSFRTGDQPQHF	TGTGCCAGCAGTTTTAGGACAGGGGATCAGCCCCAGCATTTT
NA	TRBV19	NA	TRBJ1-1	CASTSTRDISEAFF	TGTGCCAGTACCTCAACCAGGGACATCTCTGAAGCTTTCTTT